The TCR beta chain described here comes from a study of T cells of healthy individuals. The CDR3 loop spans 15 amino acids. Germline CDR1 and CDR2: MNHEY and SMNVEV (reference sequence). Trimming cost V 3 bases and J 0 bases, with 9 bases left between them. In TCRdb, the 5' RACE reads were re-called with MiXCR into one record per CDR3 protein. The repertoire consists of approximately 100,000 distinct CDR3 sequences, with 15% to 20% occurring once and the leading ten covering 6.2%. This chain links TRBV27 with TRBJ1-5; D not certain. This receptor was obtained from a human donor in good health. The CDR3 nucleotides are TGTGCCAGCAGTTTGTACAGCCTTAGCAATCAGCCCCAGCATTTT. The encoded protein is CASSLYSLSNQPQHF.